A single sample is the source of the 24 T cell receptor beta chains below, sequenced in a study of blood T cell repertoires in COVID-19. Sequencing was performed with immunoSEQ multiplex PCR; in TCRdb, only in-frame clones are kept and a portion is missing. The sample has about 35,000 clones; more than 80% are singletons. Sequencing used peripheral blood. Receptors originate from a man in his 60s with active or convalescent COVID-19.

This clone was seen a single time. This chain connects TRBV10-2 to TRBJ2-2; 13 positions agree with TRBD2. Trimming at V came to 5 bases and at J to 5 bases, leaving 8 bases not matched to a gene. The germline gives CDR1 WSHSY, CDR2 SAAADI. This CDR3 contains 17 residues. As DNA, the CDR3 is TGCGCCAGCAGTAGGACTAGCGGGGGTTATAATACCGGGGAGCTGTTTTTT. This gives the protein CASSRTSGGYNTGELFF.

J is TRBJ2-7 and V is TRBV28, with a tentative D call TRBD1 (6 bases). Germline V gene lookup returns CDR1 MDHEN and CDR2 SYDVKM. This CDR3 has 14 residues. The V end lost 4 bases, the J end lost 2 bases, and 12 bases lay between the germline ends. CDR3 DNA sequence: TGTGCCAGCAGTTCAGGAGACAGGACCTACGAGCAGTACGTC. As protein: CASSSGDRTYEQYV.

The V call is TRBV7-2, the J call TRBJ2-5; D may be TRBD1 (5 bases). Trimming stripped 6 bases from V and 13 bases from J, with 18 bases between. In germline, CDR1 is SGHTA, CDR2 FQGNSA. The CDR3 contains 12 residues. The chain's CDR3 is CASSRDSRVAYF. The CDR3 DNA follows: TGTGCCAGCAGTCGCGACAGCAGAGTAGCGTACTTC.

This clone was recorded a few times. The rearrangement joins TRBV27 to TRBJ2-1; TRBD2 might be the D (6 bases). Per the germline V gene, CDR1 is MNHEY and CDR2 is SMNVEV (reference sequence). The CDR3 is made up of 14 amino acids. V shed 4 bases and J shed 5 bases, with 12 bases lying between them. As DNA, the CDR3 is TGTGCCAGCAGTTCCCGGGACTTAAACAATGAGCAGTTCTTC. Translated, it gives CASSSRDLNNEQFF.

The chain uses TRBV19 and TRBJ2-5; D perhaps matches TRBD2 (6 bases). The germline V and J ends were trimmed by 9 bases and 5 bases, with 19 bases remaining between them. CDR1 LNHDA and CDR2 SQIVND come from the germline V gene (reference sequence). The CDR3 runs to 14 residues. The CDR3 sequence: CASRDFYKEETQYF. Here the CDR3 DNA reads TGTGCCAGCCGGGACTTCTATAAGGAGGAGACCCAGTACTTC.

The CDR3, as DNA: TGTGCCAGCAGCCCAAAGGGGGCGGACGGCTACACCTTC. This gives the protein CASSPKGADGYTF. The chain carries TRBV7-9 and TRBJ1-2; 7 nucleotides align to TRBD1. This CDR3 is built from 13 residues. V gave up 5 bases and J gave up 8 bases; unmatched junction bases: 8. The germline CDR1 and CDR2 sequences are SEHNR and FQNEAQ (reference sequence).

This chain links TRBV12-3 or TRBV12-4 with TRBJ1-1, with TRBD1 as a possible D gene (6 bases). The CDR3 covers 11 residues. The V end was cut by 7 bases, the J end by 5 bases, with 8 bases between. CDR3: CASKRGTEAFF. The DNA of the CDR3 is TGTGCCAGCAAAAGGGGGACTGAAGCTTTCTTT.

This clone was seen only a few times. The chain carries TRBV11-3 and TRBJ2-1; weak D call: TRBD1 (6 bases). The germline V gene has CDR1 SGHNT and CDR2 YENEEA. V lost 5 bases and J lost 0, with 20 bases in between. The CDR3 has 18 residues. This chain's CDR3 is CASSQRDLRGSSYNEQFF. CDR3 DNA sequence: TGTGCCAGCAGCCAACGTGACCTAAGGGGGTCCTCCTACAATGAGCAGTTCTTC.

J is TRBJ2-6 and V is TRBV2; D is perhaps TRBD2 (5 bases). V was shortened by 6 bases and J by 4 bases, with 16 bases between the two germline ends. The germline V gene has CDR1 SNHLY and CDR2 FYNNEI. The CDR3 is made up of 16 amino acids. In nucleotides, the CDR3 is TGTGCCAGCAGCCTCCTGACGGGGAGAGGGGCCAACGTCCTGACTTTC. This codes for CASSLLTGRGANVLTF.

In nucleotides, the CDR3 is TGTGCCAGCACCGATGACAGGGGGCGTACCTATGGCTACACCTTC. Protein sequence: CASTDDRGRTYGYTF. The rearrangement uses TRBV6-4 and TRBJ1-2, with 10 bases lining up with TRBD1. Germline CDR1 reads MRHNA; CDR2 reads SNTAGT. The CDR3 has 15 residues. Unmatched junction bases numbered 9, after V lost 7 bases and J lost 4 bases.

The V gene is TRBV6-2 or TRBV6-3, the J gene TRBJ1-2; 8 bases are a match to TRBD1. The CDR3 totals 16 residues. Germline V lookup: CDR1 MNHEY, CDR2 SVGEGT. With 0 bases clipped from V and 4 bases from J, the junction kept 7 bases outside the gene matches. CDR3 coding DNA: TGTGCCAGCAGTTACTCTTCAGGGGGCGTCGGCTATGGCTACACCTTC. Protein product: CASSYSSGGVGYGYTF.

The chain is built from TRBV7-2 and TRBJ1-2; no clear D gene. The CDR3 spans 14 residues. Per the germline V gene, CDR1 is SGHTA and CDR2 is FQGNSA. The V end was cut by 1 base, the J end by 3 bases, with 9 bases between. The CDR3 nucleotides are TGTGCCAGCAGCTTAGGAGGGTCGGACTATGGCTACACCTTC. It is translated as CASSLGGSDYGYTF.

The sample holds one count of this clone. The chain combines TRBV6-5 with TRBJ2-5; TRBD1 aligns across 7 bases. The V segment lost 6 bases and the J segment 1 base; nucleotides outside the gene matches: 8. CDR1 and CDR2 (germline): MNHEY, SVGAGI. The CDR3 has 15 amino acids. CDR3 in amino acids: CASRKDRVGQETQYF. As DNA, the CDR3 is TGTGCCAGCAGGAAAGACAGGGTCGGCCAAGAGACCCAGTACTTC.

V is TRBV15 and J is TRBJ2-5, with 9 bases identical to TRBD2. CDR1 and CDR2 (germline): LNHNV, YYDKDF (reference sequence). The ends lost 0 bases at V and 4 bases at J; junction bases unmatched: 9. The CDR3 loop spans 17 amino acids. The CDR3 DNA follows: TGTGCCACCAGCAGAGATAGGGGCGGGGGGGCGACAGAGACCCAGTACTTC. Translation: CATSRDRGGGATETQYF.

This rearrangement joins TRBV5-6 to TRBJ1-1, with D hard to call. The V gene's germline CDR1 is SGHDT and CDR2 YYEEEE. V was pared by 0 bases and J by 4 bases, with 13 bases between. CDR3 length: 15 amino acids. The CDR3 DNA sequence: TGTGCCAGCAGCTTGGCTGGCCATTACGTCACTGAAGCTTTCTTT. It translates to CASSLAGHYVTEAFF.

This clone has only a few counts. The V call is TRBV7-9, the J call TRBJ2-1; TRBD2 matches 13 bases. Germline V gives CDR1 SEHNR, CDR2 FQNEAQ (reference sequence). J was trimmed by 9 bases and V by 5 bases; bases with no gene match: 10. The CDR3 runs 16 residues. The CDR3 sequence: CASSPIRLAGGGEQFF. CDR3 bases: TGTGCCAGCAGCCCTATTCGACTAGCGGGAGGTGGTGAGCAGTTCTTC.

J is TRBJ2-3 and V is TRBV5-6, with TRBD2 identical over 7 bases. V was pared by 4 bases and J by 0 bases, with 14 bases of the junction left unmatched. This CDR3 is 18 amino acids long. The germline V gene has CDR1 SGHDT and CDR2 YYEEEE. CDR3 sequence reads: CASSARTSRVSSTDTQYF. DNA for the CDR3: TGTGCCAGCAGCGCCCGGACTAGTAGAGTCTCGAGCACAGATACGCAGTATTTT.

CDR3 DNA: TGTGCCAGCTCCCAAACGGGACAGACCTATGGCTACACCTTC. Its protein product is CASSQTGQTYGYTF. The chain couples TRBV18 to TRBJ1-2, with 7 nucleotides matching TRBD1. CDR3 length equals 14 residues. V trimming: 6 bases; J trimming: 4 bases; junction bases outside the gene matches: 8. Per the germline V gene, CDR1 is KGHSH and CDR2 is LQKENI.

This chain joins TRBV7-8 and TRBJ2-1, with TRBD2 matching over 9 bases. Germline values: CDR1 SGHVS, CDR2 FQNEAQ. The V gene end was trimmed by 5 bases and the J gene end by 7 bases; junction bases not matched to a gene: 15. The CDR3 is made up of 17 amino acids. The CDR3 bases are TGTGCCAGCAGCCCGAACGGCGGACTAGCGTCCCGTAATGAGCAGTTCTTC. The encoded protein is CASSPNGGLASRNEQFF.

This chain joins TRBV5-1 and TRBJ2-2; D perhaps matches TRBD2 (5 bases). V was trimmed by 3 bases and J by 4 bases, leaving 16 bases between them. The V gene's germline CDR1 is SGHRS and CDR2 YFSETQ. CDR3 length: 16 residues. The CDR3 here is CASSSLSDYRTGELFF. DNA for the CDR3: TGCGCCAGCAGCTCGCTTTCCGACTACCGCACCGGGGAGCTGTTTTTT. The variable domain in full, completed from reference TRBV5-1 and TRBJ2-2, reads KAGVTQTPRYLIKTRGQQVTLSCSPISGHRSVSWYQQTPGQGLQFLFEYFSETQRNKGNFPGRFSGRQFSNSRSEMNVSTLELGDSALYLCASSSLSDYRTGELFFGEGSRLTVL.

This clone has a single count. J is TRBJ2-2 and V is TRBV5-4; 10 positions match TRBD2. The CDR3 is made up of 16 amino acids. CDR1 and CDR2 from the germline V gene are SGHNT and YYREEE (reference sequence). After removal of 1 base from V and 5 bases from J, the junction contained 5 bases not matched to a gene. The CDR3 region has the DNA TGTGCCAGCAGCTTGCTGGCTAGCGGGAGTACCGGGGAGCTGTTTTTT. This gives the protein CASSLLASGSTGELFF.

This clone was picked up one time. The CDR3 bases are TGTGCCAGCAGTACAGGGCCGGACACCTATGGCTACACCTTC. Residues: CASSTGPDTYGYTF. The genes are TRBV6-6 and TRBJ1-2; TRBD1 might be the D (6 bases). Germline V gene data show CDR1 as MNHNY and CDR2 as SVGAGI (reference sequence). This CDR3 has 14 residues. Trimming cost V 5 bases and J 4 bases, with 14 bases left between them.

The chain combines TRBV6-2 or TRBV6-3 with TRBJ2-7; 14 bases are a match to TRBD2. Germline CDR1 is MNHEY and CDR2 is SVGEGT. The CDR3 is 17 amino acids. V dropped 5 bases and J dropped 4; count of bases not matched to a gene: 10. For the CDR3, the DNA is TGTGCCAGCAGTCCCGGGACTAGCGGGAGCATCAGGTACGAGCAGTACGTC. Protein: CASSPGTSGSIRYEQYV.

This chain uses TRBV10-2 with TRBJ1-5; TRBD1 aligns across 9 bases. Trimming cost V 9 bases and J 7 bases; bases outside gene matches: 7. CDR1 and CDR2 from the germline V gene are WSHSY and SAAADI. The CDR3 loop spans 13 amino acids. The CDR3 spells CARTGGLQQPQHF. The CDR3 nucleotides are TGCGCCAGAACAGGGGGCTTGCAACAGCCCCAGCATTTT.